The 11 T cell receptor beta chains below all came from one sample that was sequenced in a study of blood T cells in healthy people across ages. Alongside a J-beta primer mix, a sample-barcoded 5' primer served in a second PCR lasting roughly 7 to 12 cycles. TCRdb re-derived calls from the 5' RACE reads in MiXCR, one entry per CDR3 protein. The top ten clones hold approximately 29% of a sample with about 670,000 distinct CDR3 sequences, 40% to 45% of them seen once. The sample consisted of blood. All receptors come from an older man in good health.

This clonotype was counted only a few times. This chain uses TRBV6-1 with TRBJ2-3; the D is unclear. This CDR3 region has 13 residues. With 2 bases removed from V and 2 bases from J, the gap between germline ends came to 5 bases. Germline V CDR1 and CDR2: MNHNS, SASEGT. The CDR3 protein is CASSEIPTDTQYF. In nucleotides, the CDR3 is TGTGCCAGCAGTGAAATCCCCACAGATACGCAGTATTTT.

The chain couples TRBV19 to TRBJ2-1; 10 bases match TRBD1. This CDR3 is built from 14 residues. V was pared by 5 bases and J by 6 bases, with 4 bases of the junction left unmatched. Germline values: CDR1 LNHDA, CDR2 SQIVND (reference sequence). CDR3 bases: TGTGCCAGTAGTGCCGGGACAGGGGCCAATGAGCAGTTCTTC. Protein: CASSAGTGANEQFF.

The chain combines TRBV21-1 with TRBJ2-3; the table gives TRBD2 as D, unverified against the DNA. TRBV21-1 is a pseudogene segment. The length of the CDR3 is 18 residues. CDR3 coding DNA: TGTGCCAGCAGCAAATGCTCGCAGTTTGTGGGAGAGTTGGATACGCAGTATTTT. Its protein is CASSKCSQFVGELDTQYF.

The chain employs TRBV5-6 and TRBJ2-7; 8 bases are a match to TRBD1. The junction had 5 bases not matched to a gene; V was cut back by 0 bases and J by 0 bases. Germline CDR1 and CDR2: SGHDT and YYEEEE. This CDR3 contains 16 residues. The CDR3 DNA sequence: TGTGCCAGCAGCTTGGCAGGGGGACAGGCCTCCTACGAGCAGTACTTC. Its translation is CASSLAGGQASYEQYF.

Worth noting for this clonotype: An end of the junction does not agree with germline; a read error may underlie this. The chain carries TRBV5-1 and TRBJ2-5; the D gene is possibly TRBD1 (8 bases). Germline CDR1 SGHRS, CDR2 YFSETQ. There are 18 residues in the CDR3. The CDR3 sequence: CASSLEPPQGGYQKTQYF. CDR3 coding DNA: TGCGCCAGCAGCTTGGAACCCCCACAGGGGGGGTACCAAAAGACCCAGTACTTC. The variable domain in full, with the rest retrieved from reference TRBV5-1 and TRBJ2-5, is KAGVTQTPRYLIKTRGQQVTLSCSPISGHRSVSWYQQTPGQGLQFLFEYFSETQRNKGNFPGRFSGRQFSNSRSEMNVSTLELGDSALYLCASSLEPPQGGYQKTQYFGPGTRLLVL.

This clonotype has just a few counts. The V call is TRBV4-1, the J call TRBJ2-1, with TRBD1 matching 9 bases. CDR1 and CDR2 (germline): MGHRA, YSYEKL. Trimming cost V 3 bases and J 8 bases; bases outside gene matches: 11. The CDR3 is made up of 16 amino acids. The CDR3 spells CASSQPGGDRVDEQFF. DNA for the CDR3: TGCGCCAGCAGCCAGCCTGGCGGGGACAGGGTCGATGAGCAGTTCTTC.

This clonotype occurred many times. The chain recombines TRBV2 with TRBJ2-1; D gene uncertain. Trimming took off 11 bases at V and 4 bases at J, with 18 bases between the two ends. CDR3 length equals 14 residues. Germline V gives CDR1 SNHLY, CDR2 FYNNEI. Here the CDR3 reads CASIQQDFYNEQFF. The CDR3 region has the DNA TGTGCCTCAATTCAACAAGATTTTTACAATGAGCAGTTCTTC.

V gene TRBV5-1 combines with J gene TRBJ2-3; D may correspond to TRBD1 or TRBD2 (5 bases each). V was cut by 0 bases and J by 6 bases, with 11 bases left in between. CDR3 length: 14 amino acids. Germline V gives CDR1 SGHRS, CDR2 YFSETQ. The CDR3 DNA follows: TGCGCCAGCAGCTTGGGGGACCCCTGGGATACGCAGTATTTT. Translation: CASSLGDPWDTQYF.

The genes are TRBV28 and TRBJ2-1, with D maybe TRBD2 (6 bases). Trimming stripped 6 bases from V and 10 bases from J, with 22 bases between. Per germline, CDR1 MDHEN and CDR2 SYDVKM. The CDR3 totals 15 residues. CDR3 sequence reads: CASRGGSGGDREQFF. The CDR3 bases are TGTGCCAGCAGGGGGGGATCCGGGGGAGATCGGGAGCAGTTCTTC.

The rearrangement links TRBV7-2 to TRBJ2-7, with 13 bases aligning to TRBD2. There are 19 residues in the CDR3. V was clipped by 5 bases and J by 1 base; unmatched bases: 14. Per the germline V gene, CDR1 is SGHTA and CDR2 is FQGNSA. The CDR3 spells CASSPRIGTSGVGSYEQYF. CDR3 DNA sequence: TGTGCCAGCAGCCCGCGGATAGGGACTAGCGGGGTTGGGTCCTACGAGCAGTACTTC.

The chain uses TRBV19 and TRBJ2-6; D call uncertain. This CDR3 is 18 amino acids long. Trimming removed 2 bases at V and 0 bases at J, with 14 bases between. Germline V gene sequence: CDR1 LNHDA, CDR2 SQIVND (reference sequence). CDR3 DNA sequence: TGTGCCAGTAGTATATACTACCACGATGGCTCTGGGGCCAACGTCCTGACTTTC. Translation: CASSIYYHDGSGANVLTF.